This T cell receptor (beta chain) was retrieved from a study of blood T cell repertoires in COVID-19. Study summary: Nucleic acid was either cDNA or gDNA, and it came from T cells, B-cell-depleted T cells, or PBMCs.

The CDR3 is 15 amino acids. The V segment lost 2 bases and the J segment 4 bases; nucleotides outside the gene matches: 4. CDR1 and CDR2 (germline): LGHDT, YNNKEL (reference sequence). In the source study's methods: Cell counts per sample came from amplifying reference gene primers. Only in-frame clones appear in the TCRdb table, and some are missing; sequencing was by immunoSEQ multiplex PCR. The V and J calls and clone size were taken over from that table, and D and trimming were inferred from the DNA. The sample lists tens of thousands of clones, around nine tenths occurring once. The sequenced sample consisted of peripheral blood. The rearrangement joins TRBV3-1 (or the pseudogene TRBV3-2) to TRBJ2-1, with 8 bases that match TRBD2. The origin of this receptor is a woman between 70 and 85 years old with active COVID-19. CDR3 amino acids: CASSQLAGLYNEQFF. The CDR3 DNA reads TGTGCCAGCAGCCAACTAGCGGGTCTATACAATGAGCAGTTCTTC.